Listed below are T cell receptor beta chains from one sample, sequenced in a study of CD8 T cells in ankylosing spondylitis. A single record per CDR3 protein comes from TCRdb applying MiXCR to the 5' RACE reads. The table records about 320,000 distinct CDR3 sequences, around 10% of them present only once. The sequencing sample was made of blood, either unsorted or a sorted T cell fraction (not recorded which). All receptors derive from a female donor with ankylosing spondylitis or in good health (not recorded which). The CDR3 runs from the conserved cysteine through the conserved F or W. D genes are given only for firm matches. Size tells how often a clone was seen (once, few, many) or the class of an expanded clone, and some rows leave it out.

D gene	V gene	clone size	J gene	CDR3 protein	CDR3 DNA
NA	TRBV29-1	many	TRBJ1-2	CSVEDLGGGYTF	TGCAGCGTTGAAGATCTCGGGGGAGGCTACACCTTC
NA	TRBV12-3/TRBV12-4	many	TRBJ2-3	CATTYPPGGTDTQYF	TGTGCCACCACCTATCCCCCCGGTGGCACAGATACGCAGTATTTT
TRBD2	TRBV7-6	many	TRBJ2-3	CASSWRLAGRIDTQYF	TGTGCCAGCAGCTGGAGACTAGCGGGGCGGATTGATACGCAGTATTTT
TRBD1	TRBV6-1	many	TRBJ1-2	CASSDSRTGADYGYTF	TGTGCCAGCAGTGATTCTAGGACAGGGGCTGACTATGGCTACACCTTC
NA	TRBV7-6	NA	TRBJ2-1	CASSLQPRGDEQFF	TGTGCCAGCAGCCTACAACCCCGGGGCGATGAGCAGTTCTTC
TRBD2	TRBV5-1	NA	TRBJ2-5	CASSRTSGVQETQYF	TGCGCCAGCAGCCGAACTAGCGGTGTACAAGAGACCCAGTACTTC
NA	TRBV5-1	many	TRBJ2-1	CASRNSAPYNEQFF	TGCGCCAGCAGAAACTCAGCGCCCTACAATGAGCAGTTCTTC
NA	TRBV20-1	few	TRBJ2-5	CSATRPGKETQYF	TGCAGTGCTACACGGCCGGGGAAAGAGACCCAGTACTTC
NA	TRBV7-2	many	TRBJ2-3	CASTPVRIRGADTQYF	TGTGCCAGCACCCCGGTGAGGATCAGGGGGGCAGATACGCAGTATTTT
TRBD2	TRBV2	NA	TRBJ2-1	CASRAPLAGGGDEQFF	TGTGCCAGCAGAGCCCCCCTAGCGGGGGGAGGTGATGAGCAGTTCTTC
NA	TRBV29-1	many	TRBJ2-7	CSVGGGAGNYEQYF	TGCAGCGTTGGAGGTGGGGCCGGCAACTACGAGCAGTACTTC
TRBD1	TRBV20-1	many	TRBJ2-1	CSASRGGGPYNEQFF	TGCAGTGCCAGTAGAGGGGGCGGACCCTACAATGAGCAGTTCTTC
NA	TRBV20-1	many	TRBJ1-6	CSARDQTRSSYNSPLHF	TGCAGTGCTAGAGACCAAACACGGAGCTCCTATAATTCACCCCTCCACTTT
NA	TRBV30	few	TRBJ2-1	CAWSTVGDPPYNEQFF	TGTGCCTGGAGTACGGTTGGGGATCCTCCCTACAATGAGCAGTTCTTC
NA	TRBV7-2	few	TRBJ2-7	CASSLALGAGYEQYF	TGTGCCAGCAGCTTAGCTTTGGGGGCGGGCTACGAGCAGTACTTC
TRBD1	TRBV6-2/TRBV6-3	many	TRBJ2-2	CASRPDRVNTGELFF	TGTGCCAGCAGACCGGACAGGGTGAACACCGGGGAGCTGTTTTTT
TRBD2	TRBV28	NA	TRBJ2-4	CASSSPFRGGNIQYF	TGTGCCAGCAGTTCCCCCTTCCGGGGAGGGAACATTCAGTACTTC
NA	TRBV7-2	many	TRBJ1-5	CASSLGGIRNQPQHF	TGTGCCAGCAGCTTAGGGGGAATTCGCAATCAGCCCCAGCATTTT
TRBD1	TRBV18	NA	TRBJ2-7	CASSPPGDRGLYEQYF	TGTGCCAGCTCACCACCGGGGGACAGGGGGCTTTACGAGCAGTACTTC
TRBD2	TRBV20-1	few	TRBJ2-7	CSASPIAGGPYEQYF	TGCAGTGCTTCACCAATAGCGGGGGGCCCCTACGAGCAGTACTTC
NA	TRBV4-3	once	TRBJ2-7	CASSLSFGGAAYEQYF	TGCGCCAGCAGCCTATCCTTTGGGGGAGCTGCCTACGAGCAGTACTTC
TRBD2	TRBV7-9	few	TRBJ2-3	CASSPLAGGTTDTQYF	TGTGCCAGCAGCCCCCTAGCGGGGGGGACCACAGATACGCAGTATTTT
TRBD1	TRBV12-3/TRBV12-4	many	TRBJ2-1	CASSPGQGWDEQFF	TGTGCCAGCAGCCCTGGACAGGGATGGGATGAGCAGTTCTTC
TRBD2	TRBV19	few	TRBJ2-7	CASGASGGRNEQYF	TGTGCCAGTGGAGCCTCGGGAGGGCGAAACGAGCAGTACTTC
NA	TRBV7-2	many	TRBJ1-1	CASSLELVRAGVFF	TGTGCCAGCAGCTTAGAATTAGTCCGGGCTGGGGTTTTCTTT
TRBD1	TRBV5-1	many	TRBJ2-3	CASSLGDRVNEDTQYF	TGCGCCAGCAGCTTGGGGGACAGGGTGAATGAAGATACGCAGTATTTT
NA	TRBV29-1	many	TRBJ2-3	CSVEEAAVSTDTQYF	TGCAGCGTTGAAGAGGCGGCGGTAAGCACAGATACGCAGTATTTT
NA	TRBV5-1	many	TRBJ1-5	CASSLGDQGHQPQHF	TGCGCCAGCAGCTTGGGAGACCAAGGGCACCAGCCCCAGCATTTT
NA	TRBV5-1	NA	TRBJ2-3	CASRGGARTDTQYF	TGCGCCAGCCGCGGCGGGGCACGCACAGATACGCAGTATTTT
TRBD1	TRBV4-3	many	TRBJ2-3	CASSQDLGPGGITDTQYF	TGCGCCAGCAGCCAAGATCTGGGGCCAGGGGGCATAACAGATACGCAGTATTTT
NA	TRBV11-2	few	TRBJ1-6	CASSLDTGKNSPLHF	TGTGCCAGCAGCTTGGATACAGGGAAGAATTCACCCCTCCACTTT
TRBD2	TRBV19	NA	TRBJ2-7	CASSIAPPRGALGRLAYYEQYF	TGTGCCAGTAGTATAGCCCCCCCAAGAGGGGCACTTGGGAGACTAGCGTACTACGAGCAGTACTTC
NA	TRBV20-1	many	TRBJ1-5	CSASSSGAGQPQHF	TGCAGTGCTAGTTCCTCAGGGGCAGGTCAGCCCCAGCATTTT
NA	TRBV6-1	few	TRBJ1-2	CASSETARVGYTF	TGTGCCAGCAGTGAAACCGCCAGGGTAGGCTACACCTTC
NA	TRBV3-1	many	TRBJ1-4	CAVGRATNEKLFF	TGTGCCGTCGGGAGAGCAACTAATGAAAAACTGTTTTTT
TRBD1	TRBV12-3/TRBV12-4	NA	TRBJ2-6	CASSLLPGTAGANVLTF	TGTGCCAGCAGTTTGCTTCCCGGGACAGCTGGGGCCAACGTCCTGACTTTC
NA	TRBV6-1	many	TRBJ1-2	CASSESVPGDGYTF	TGTGCCAGCAGTGAAAGTGTGCCAGGCGATGGCTACACCTTC
NA	TRBV5-6	few	TRBJ2-3	CASSFYGSTDTQYF	TGTGCCAGCAGCTTTTACGGAAGCACAGATACGCAGTATTTT
NA	TRBV7-2	many	TRBJ1-2	CASSLLALETYGYTF	TGTGCCAGCAGCTTACTTGCTCTTGAGACCTATGGCTACACCTTC
NA	TRBV10-3	NA	TRBJ2-7	CAISVGPVGYEQYF	TGTGCCATCAGTGTCGGGCCGGTGGGCTACGAGCAGTACTTC
TRBD2	TRBV4-3	many	TRBJ2-1	CASSQGTRSSYNEQFF	TGCGCCAGCAGCCAAGGGACTAGATCCTCCTACAATGAGCAGTTCTTC
NA	TRBV11-2	many	TRBJ2-3	CASSLNGRGLSSTDTQYF	TGTGCCAGCAGCTTAAACGGGAGAGGGCTCTCTAGCACAGATACGCAGTATTTT
TRBD1	TRBV27	NA	TRBJ1-3	CASSSLGTVTGNTIYF	TGTGCCAGCAGTTCACTCGGGACAGTCACTGGAAACACCATATATTTT
NA	TRBV7-8	NA	TRBJ2-6	CASLGTRGSGANVLTF	TGTGCCAGCCTGGGGACAAGGGGATCTGGGGCCAACGTCCTGACTTTC
NA	TRBV5-1	few	TRBJ1-5	CASSSGEHQPQHF	TGCGCCAGCAGCTCAGGGGAGCATCAGCCCCAGCATTTT
TRBD1	TRBV20-1	few	TRBJ2-7	CSARDGVGQGGEQYF	TGCAGTGCTAGAGATGGGGTTGGACAGGGCGGCGAGCAGTACTTC
NA	TRBV27	NA	TRBJ2-3	CASSPGRQVITDTQYF	TGTGCCAGCAGCCCGGGGAGGCAGGTGATCACAGATACGCAGTATTTT
TRBD2	TRBV28	many	TRBJ2-3	CASSLPASGIADTQYF	TGTGCCAGCAGTTTACCCGCTAGCGGTATTGCAGATACGCAGTATTTT
NA	TRBV5-1	many	TRBJ2-3	CASSSERSGDTQYF	TGCGCCAGCAGCTCGGAGAGGTCCGGGGATACGCAGTATTTT
NA	TRBV20-1	many	TRBJ2-7	CSASSGRSYEQYF	TGCAGTGCTAGTTCCGGCAGGTCTTACGAGCAGTACTTC